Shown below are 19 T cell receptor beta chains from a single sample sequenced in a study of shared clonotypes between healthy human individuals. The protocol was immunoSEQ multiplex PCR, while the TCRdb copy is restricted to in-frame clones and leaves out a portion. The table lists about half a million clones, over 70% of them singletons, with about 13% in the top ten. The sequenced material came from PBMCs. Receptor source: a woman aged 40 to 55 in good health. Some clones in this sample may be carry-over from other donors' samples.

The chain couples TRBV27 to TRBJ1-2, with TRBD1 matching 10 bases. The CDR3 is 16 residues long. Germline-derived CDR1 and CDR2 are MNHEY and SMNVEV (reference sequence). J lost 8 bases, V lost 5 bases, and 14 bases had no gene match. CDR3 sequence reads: CASSISEGQGVIGYTF. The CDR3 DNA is TGTGCCAGCAGTATCTCCGAAGGACAGGGGGTAATAGGCTACACCTTC.

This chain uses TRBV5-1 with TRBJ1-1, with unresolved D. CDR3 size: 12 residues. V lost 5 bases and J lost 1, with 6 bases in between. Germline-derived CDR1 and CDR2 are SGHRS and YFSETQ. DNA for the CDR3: TGCGCCAGCAGAGGAGGGAACACTGAAGCTTTCTTT. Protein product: CASRGGNTEAFF.

The CDR3 reads CSVGGQNNQPQHF. CDR3 bases: TGCAGCGTTGGAGGGCAGAACAATCAGCCCCAGCATTTT. This chain joins TRBV29-1 and TRBJ1-5; D call uncertain. V was shortened by 4 bases and J by 3 bases, with 10 bases between the two germline ends. This CDR3 contains 13 residues. The germline CDR1 and CDR2 sequences are SQVTM and ANQGSEA.

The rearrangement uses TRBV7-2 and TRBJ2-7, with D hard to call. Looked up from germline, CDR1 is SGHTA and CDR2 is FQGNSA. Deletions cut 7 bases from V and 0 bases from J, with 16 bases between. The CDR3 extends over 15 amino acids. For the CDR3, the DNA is TGTGCCAGCATCTCAGCTCGCGTCAGCTCCTACGAGCAGTACTTC. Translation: CASISARVSSYEQYF.

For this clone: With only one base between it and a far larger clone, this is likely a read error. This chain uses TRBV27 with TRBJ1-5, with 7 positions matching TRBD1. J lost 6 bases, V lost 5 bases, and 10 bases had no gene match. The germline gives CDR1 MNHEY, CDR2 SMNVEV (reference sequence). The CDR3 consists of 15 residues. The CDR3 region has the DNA TGTGCCAGCAGTGCGACCGTGACAGGGACTCAGCCCCAGCATTTT. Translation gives CASSATVTGTQPQHF.

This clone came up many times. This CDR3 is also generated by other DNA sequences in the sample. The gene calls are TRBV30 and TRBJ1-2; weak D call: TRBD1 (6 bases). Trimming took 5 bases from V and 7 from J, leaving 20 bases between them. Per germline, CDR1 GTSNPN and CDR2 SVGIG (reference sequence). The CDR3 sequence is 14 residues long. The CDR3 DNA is TGTGCCTGGGGCTCAAAGGGACATTGGCGTGGCTACACCTTC. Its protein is CAWGSKGHWRGYTF.

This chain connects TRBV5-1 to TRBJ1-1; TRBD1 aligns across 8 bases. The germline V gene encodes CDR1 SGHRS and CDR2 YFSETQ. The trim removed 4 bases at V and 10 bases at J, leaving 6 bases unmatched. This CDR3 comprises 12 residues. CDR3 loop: CASSTGTGGAFF. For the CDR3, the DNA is TGCGCCAGCAGCACCGGGACAGGAGGAGCTTTCTTT.

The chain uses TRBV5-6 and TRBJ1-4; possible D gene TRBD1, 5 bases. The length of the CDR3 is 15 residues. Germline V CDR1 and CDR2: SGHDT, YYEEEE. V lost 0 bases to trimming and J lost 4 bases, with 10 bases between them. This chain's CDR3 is CASSLVGGVNEKLFF. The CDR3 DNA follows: TGTGCCAGCAGCTTGGTGGGAGGGGTTAATGAAAAACTGTTTTTT.

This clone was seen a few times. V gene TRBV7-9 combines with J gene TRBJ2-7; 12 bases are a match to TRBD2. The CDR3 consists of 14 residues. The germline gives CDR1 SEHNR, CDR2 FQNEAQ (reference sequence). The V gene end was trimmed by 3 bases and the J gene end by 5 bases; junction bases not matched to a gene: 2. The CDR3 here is CASSFRLAGDEQYF. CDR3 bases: TGTGCCAGCAGCTTCAGACTAGCGGGAGACGAGCAGTACTTC.

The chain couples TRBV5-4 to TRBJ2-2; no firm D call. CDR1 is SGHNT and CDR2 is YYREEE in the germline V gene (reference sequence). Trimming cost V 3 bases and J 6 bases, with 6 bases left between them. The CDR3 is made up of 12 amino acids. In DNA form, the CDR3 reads TGTGCCAGCAGCTCGTGGGCCGGGGAGCTGTTTTTT. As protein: CASSSWAGELFF.

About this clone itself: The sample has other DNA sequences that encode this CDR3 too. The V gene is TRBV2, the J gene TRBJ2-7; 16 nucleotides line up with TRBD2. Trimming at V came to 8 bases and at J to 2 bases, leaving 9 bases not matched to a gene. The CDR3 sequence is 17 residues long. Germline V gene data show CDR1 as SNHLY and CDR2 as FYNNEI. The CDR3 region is CASDRKGLAGGPYEQYF. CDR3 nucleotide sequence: TGTGCCAGCGACCGGAAGGGACTAGCGGGAGGGCCCTACGAGCAGTACTTC. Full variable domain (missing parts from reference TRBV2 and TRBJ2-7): EPEVTQTPSHQVTQMGQEVILRCVPISNHLYFYWYRQILGQKVEFLVSFYNNEISEKSEIFDDQFSVERPDGSNFTLKIRSTKLEDSAMYFCASDRKGLAGGPYEQYFGPGTRLTVT.

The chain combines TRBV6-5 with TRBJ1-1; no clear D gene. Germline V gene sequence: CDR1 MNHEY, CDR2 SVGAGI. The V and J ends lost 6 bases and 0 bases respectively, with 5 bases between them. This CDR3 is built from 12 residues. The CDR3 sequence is CASSRMNTEAFF. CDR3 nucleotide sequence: TGTGCCAGCAGCCGCATGAACACTGAAGCTTTCTTT.

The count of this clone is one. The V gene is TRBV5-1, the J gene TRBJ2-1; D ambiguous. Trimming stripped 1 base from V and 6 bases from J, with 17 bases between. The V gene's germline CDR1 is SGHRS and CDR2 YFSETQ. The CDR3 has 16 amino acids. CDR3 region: CASSLRTGLGANEQFF. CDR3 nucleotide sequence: TGCGCCAGCAGCTTGAGGACCGGGCTTGGCGCCAATGAGCAGTTCTTC.

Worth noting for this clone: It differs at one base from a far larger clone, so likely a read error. The CDR3 bases are TGTGCCTGGAGTCTGACGGGGCCTAGCAATCAGCCCCAGCGTTTT. This codes for CAWSLTGPSNQPQRF. This chain uses TRBV30 with TRBJ1-5; D possibly corresponds to TRBD1 (5 bases). The CDR3 length is 15 residues. Germline V CDR1 and CDR2: GTSNPN, SVGIG (reference sequence).

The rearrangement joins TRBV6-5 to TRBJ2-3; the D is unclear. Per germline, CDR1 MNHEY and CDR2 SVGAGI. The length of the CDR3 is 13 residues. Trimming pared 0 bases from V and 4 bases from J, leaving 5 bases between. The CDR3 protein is CASSYSGADTQYF. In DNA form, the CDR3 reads TGTGCCAGCAGTTACTCGGGCGCAGATACGCAGTATTTT.

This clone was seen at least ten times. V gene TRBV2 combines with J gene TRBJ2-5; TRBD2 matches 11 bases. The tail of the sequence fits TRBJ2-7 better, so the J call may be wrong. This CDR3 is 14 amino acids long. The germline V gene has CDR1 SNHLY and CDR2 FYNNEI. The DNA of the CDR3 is TGTGCCAGCATGGGGGGACTAGCGGCAAACGAGCAGTACTTC. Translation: CASMGGLAANEQYF.

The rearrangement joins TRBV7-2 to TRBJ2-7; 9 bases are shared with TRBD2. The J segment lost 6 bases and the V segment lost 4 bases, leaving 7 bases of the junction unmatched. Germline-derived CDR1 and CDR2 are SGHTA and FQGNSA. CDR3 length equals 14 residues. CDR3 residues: CASSSGLASFEQYF. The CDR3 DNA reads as TGTGCCAGCAGCTCGGGACTAGCTAGTTTCGAGCAGTACTTC.

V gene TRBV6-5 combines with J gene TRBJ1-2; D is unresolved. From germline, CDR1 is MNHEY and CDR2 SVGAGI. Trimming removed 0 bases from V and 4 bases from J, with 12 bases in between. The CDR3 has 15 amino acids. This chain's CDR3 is CASSYSREGSYGYTF. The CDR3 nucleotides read TGTGCCAGCAGTTACTCGAGGGAAGGGAGCTATGGCTACACCTTC.

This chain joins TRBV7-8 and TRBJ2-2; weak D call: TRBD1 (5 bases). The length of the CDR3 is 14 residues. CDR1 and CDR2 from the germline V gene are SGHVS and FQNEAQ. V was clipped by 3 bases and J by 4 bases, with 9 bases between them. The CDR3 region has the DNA TGTGCCAGCAGCTTGCAGGGTTCCACCGGGGAGCTGTTTTTT. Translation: CASSLQGSTGELFF.